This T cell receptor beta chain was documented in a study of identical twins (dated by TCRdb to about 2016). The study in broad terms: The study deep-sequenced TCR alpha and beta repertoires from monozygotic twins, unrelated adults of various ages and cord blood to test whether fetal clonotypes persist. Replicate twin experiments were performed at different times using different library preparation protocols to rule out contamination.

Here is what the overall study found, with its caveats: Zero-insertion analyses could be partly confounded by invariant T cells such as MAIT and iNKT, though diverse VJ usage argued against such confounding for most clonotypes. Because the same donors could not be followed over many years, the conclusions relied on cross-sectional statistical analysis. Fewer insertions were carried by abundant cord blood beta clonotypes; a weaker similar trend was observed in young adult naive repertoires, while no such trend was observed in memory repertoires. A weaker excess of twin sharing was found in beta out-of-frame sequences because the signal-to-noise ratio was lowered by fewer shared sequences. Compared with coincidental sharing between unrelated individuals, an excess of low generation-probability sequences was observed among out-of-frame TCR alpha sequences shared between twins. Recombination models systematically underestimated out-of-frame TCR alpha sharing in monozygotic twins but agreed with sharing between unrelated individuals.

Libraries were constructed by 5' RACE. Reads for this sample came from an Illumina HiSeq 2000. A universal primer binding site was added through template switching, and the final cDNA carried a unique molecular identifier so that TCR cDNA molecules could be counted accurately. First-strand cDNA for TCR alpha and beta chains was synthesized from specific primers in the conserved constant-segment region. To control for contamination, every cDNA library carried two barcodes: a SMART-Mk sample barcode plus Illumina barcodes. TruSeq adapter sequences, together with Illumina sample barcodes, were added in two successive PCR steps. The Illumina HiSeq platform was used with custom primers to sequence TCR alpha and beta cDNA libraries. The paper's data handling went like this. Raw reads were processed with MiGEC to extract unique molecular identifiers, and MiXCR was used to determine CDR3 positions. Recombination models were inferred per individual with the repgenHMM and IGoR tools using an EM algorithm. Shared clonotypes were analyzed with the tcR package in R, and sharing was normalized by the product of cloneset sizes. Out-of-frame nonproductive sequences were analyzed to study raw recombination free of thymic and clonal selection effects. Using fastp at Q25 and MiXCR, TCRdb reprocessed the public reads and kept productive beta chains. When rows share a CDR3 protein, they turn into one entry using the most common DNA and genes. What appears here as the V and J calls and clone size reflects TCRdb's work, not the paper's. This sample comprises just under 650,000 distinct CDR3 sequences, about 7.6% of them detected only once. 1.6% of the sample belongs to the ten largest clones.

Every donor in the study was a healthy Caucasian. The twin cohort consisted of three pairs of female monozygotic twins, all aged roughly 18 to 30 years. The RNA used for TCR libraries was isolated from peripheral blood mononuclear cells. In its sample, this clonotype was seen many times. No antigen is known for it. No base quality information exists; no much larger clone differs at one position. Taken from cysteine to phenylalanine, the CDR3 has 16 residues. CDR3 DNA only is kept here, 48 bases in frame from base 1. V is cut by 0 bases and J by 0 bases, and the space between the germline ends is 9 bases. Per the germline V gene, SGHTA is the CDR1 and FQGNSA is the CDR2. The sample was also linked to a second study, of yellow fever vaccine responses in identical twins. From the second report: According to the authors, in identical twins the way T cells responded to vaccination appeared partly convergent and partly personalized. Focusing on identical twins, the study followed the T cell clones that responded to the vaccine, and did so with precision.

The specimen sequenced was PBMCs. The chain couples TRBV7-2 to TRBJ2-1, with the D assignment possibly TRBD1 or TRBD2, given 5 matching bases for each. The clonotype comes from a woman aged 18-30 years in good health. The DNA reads TGTGCCAGCAGCTTAGCGTCAGGGAGCTCCTACAATGAGCAGTTCTTC. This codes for CASSLASGSSYNEQFF. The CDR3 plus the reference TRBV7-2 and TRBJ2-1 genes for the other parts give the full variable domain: GAGVSQSPSNKVTEKGKDVELRCDPISGHTALYWYRQSLGQGLEFLIYFQGNSAPDKSGLPSDRFSAERTGGSVSTLTIQRTQQEDSAVYLCASSLASGSSYNEQFFGPGTRLTVL.